This entry lists 15 T cell receptor beta chains sequenced from one sample in a study of beta chain features in type 1 diabetes. The study reverse transcribed the entire isolated RNA, so it sequenced expressed TCRB transcripts. Sequenced by immunoSEQ multiplex PCR; TCRdb stores in-frame clones only, minus some. Altogether 400,000 to 550,000 clones are present, approximately 10% being singletons, with the ten largest covering more than 0.045%. Sequenced material: naive CD4+ T cells from blood. The receptors were sampled from a woman under 30 in good health.

This clone was counted a few times. This sequence joins TRBV29-1 and TRBJ1-2, with D perhaps TRBD1 (6 bases). Trimming took off 7 bases at V and 14 bases at J, with 29 bases between the two ends. Germline lookup yields CDR1 SQVTM and CDR2 ANQGSEA. The CDR3 has 14 residues. The CDR3 region is CSAWSPGQPATRTF. Written as DNA, the CDR3 is TGCAGCGCTTGGTCCCCTGGACAGCCCGCTACTCGGACCTTC.

Of note for this clone: A much larger clone differs from this one at a single base, so this may be a read error. The chain has TRBV6-5 and TRBJ2-6, with D tentatively TRBD1 (5 bases). CDR1 is MNHEY, CDR2 SVGAGI, per germline. The CDR3 length is 14 residues. V lost 6 bases and J lost 2, with 8 bases in between. The CDR3: CASRKGAGANVLTF. The CDR3 region has the DNA TGTGCCAGCAGGAAAGGGGCTGGGGCCAACGTCCTGACTTTC.

The sample holds a few counts of this clone. The V and J genes are TRBV4-2 and TRBJ2-3; 12 bases match TRBD2. The germline V gene encodes CDR1 LGHNA and CDR2 YNFKEQ. After removal of 2 bases from V and 0 bases from J, the junction contained 6 bases not matched to a gene. The length of the CDR3 is 18 residues. The CDR3, as DNA: TGTGCCAGCAGCCAAAGACTAGCGGGAGAAGTAAGCACAGATACGCAGTATTTT. Amino acids: CASSQRLAGEVSTDTQYF.

V is TRBV9 and J is TRBJ1-1, with 12 bases aligning to TRBD1. The germline V gene encodes CDR1 SGDLS and CDR2 YYNGEE. The CDR3 extends over 19 amino acids. The V and J ends lost 0 bases and 1 base, in that order; junction bases with no gene match: 10. CDR3: CASSVGLRGQGARNTEAFF. CDR3 DNA sequence: TGTGCCAGCAGCGTAGGGTTAAGGGGACAGGGGGCGAGGAACACTGAAGCTTTCTTT.

This clone occurred once. V is TRBV28 and J is TRBJ2-2, with 7 bases matching TRBD1. V was clipped by 5 bases and J by 7 bases; unmatched bases: 7. In germline, CDR1 is MDHEN, CDR2 SYDVKM. This CDR3 has 14 amino acids. CDR3 sequence reads: CASSPDRARGELFF. The CDR3 DNA reads TGTGCCAGCAGTCCCGACAGGGCCCGCGGGGAGCTGTTTTTT.

This chain joins TRBV12-5 and TRBJ2-5; possibly TRBD1 for D (5 bases). The CDR3 has 15 amino acids. V was trimmed by 0 bases and J by 6 bases, leaving 14 bases between them. Germline V lookup: CDR1 LGHNT, CDR2 FRNRAP. The CDR3 DNA is TGTGCTAGTGGTTTGGTACTAAGGGGCGGAAAGACCCAGTACTTC. Translating it yields CASGLVLRGGKTQYF.

This clone was detected only a few times. This chain joins TRBV7-3 and TRBJ2-2; the D is unclear. The CDR3 is 13 residues long. Germline lookup yields CDR1 SGHTA and CDR2 FQGTGA. Trimming pared 3 bases from V and 7 bases from J, leaving 9 bases between. The CDR3, as DNA: TGTGCCAGCAGCTTCTATGGGGACGGGGAGCTGTTTTTT. It yields the protein CASSFYGDGELFF.

The CDR3 nucleotides read TGTGCCAGCAGCCAGGACTACAGGGCGGGGGAGCAGTACTTC. Amino acids: CASSQDYRAGEQYF. The rearrangement uses TRBV4-2 and TRBJ2-7; D might be TRBD1 or TRBD2, each matching 6 bases. CDR1 LGHNA and CDR2 YNFKEQ come from the germline V gene. V was pared by 3 bases and J by 7 bases, with 16 bases between. This CDR3 region has 14 residues.

This clone was counted between two and nine times. This sequence joins TRBV5-1 and TRBJ2-1; no clear D gene. V lost 4 bases to trimming and J lost 0 bases, with 11 bases between them. This CDR3 has 15 residues. Germline V gives CDR1 SGHRS, CDR2 YFSETQ. In DNA, the CDR3 is TGCGCCAGCAGCGAGTCCCCTTACTCCTACAATGAGCAGTTCTTC. Residues: CASSESPYSYNEQFF.

The J gene is TRBJ1-4, the V gene TRBV27; no definite D call. Trimming took 6 bases from V and 12 from J, leaving 29 bases between them. From germline, CDR1 is MNHEY and CDR2 SMNVEV (reference sequence). The CDR3 has 17 amino acids. In nucleotides, the CDR3 is TGTGCCAGCAGGAGAGGGCCCCTTGGGGAGAAAGGATTTGAACTGTTTTTT. Protein product: CASRRGPLGEKGFELFF.

J is TRBJ1-5 and V is TRBV2, with a tentative D call TRBD1 (5 bases). This CDR3 spans 15 amino acids. Germline V gene data show CDR1 as SNHLY and CDR2 as FYNNEI. V was shortened by 4 bases and J by 4 bases, with 14 bases between the two germline ends. The CDR3, as DNA: TGTGCCAGCAGTGGCTCAGGGATTACAAATCAGCCCCAGCATTTT. Encoded protein: CASSGSGITNQPQHF.

This chain uses TRBV30 with TRBJ2-7; 9 bases map to TRBD1. This CDR3 region has 13 residues. After removal of 4 bases from V and 2 bases from J, the junction contained 3 bases not matched to a gene. Looked up from germline, CDR1 is GTSNPN and CDR2 is SVGIG (reference sequence). The DNA for the CDR3 is TGTGCCTGGACTCGACAGGGGGCCTACGAGCAGTACTTC. Residues: CAWTRQGAYEQYF.

This clone has a handful of counts. The chain recombines TRBV4-2 with TRBJ2-7, with D uncertain. V lost 0 bases and J 5 bases, leaving 2 bases between the germline ends. The CDR3 contains 11 residues. The germline gives CDR1 LGHNA, CDR2 YNFKEQ. Written as DNA, the CDR3 is TGTGCCAGCAGCCAAGATCACGAGCAGTACTTC. It yields the protein CASSQDHEQYF.

Only one count was recorded for this clone. CDR3 amino acids: CASSESTGQATNEKLFF. As DNA, the CDR3 is TGTGCCAGCAGTGAATCGACAGGCCAAGCAACTAATGAAAAACTGTTTTTT. The chain recombines TRBV25-1 with TRBJ1-4; D is possibly TRBD1 (6 bases). Germline-derived CDR1 and CDR2 are MGHDK and SYGVNS. This CDR3 has 17 residues. V lost 1 base and J 0 bases, leaving 12 bases between the germline ends. Full variable domain (remainder filled in from reference TRBV25-1 and TRBJ1-4): EADIYQTPRYLVIGTGKKITLECSQTMGHDKMYWYQQDPGMELHLIHYSYGVNSTEKGDLSSESTVSRIRTEHFPLTLESARPSHTSQYLCASSESTGQATNEKLFFGSGTQLSVL.

This clone was counted only a few times. The V gene is TRBV5-1, the J gene TRBJ1-6; D unresolved. Trimming took off 1 base at V and 9 bases at J, with 17 bases between the two ends. The germline CDR1 and CDR2 sequences are SGHRS and YFSETQ. The CDR3 contains 16 residues. The CDR3 is CASSLIPLDSSSPLHF. For the CDR3, the DNA is TGCGCCAGCAGCTTGATACCGCTAGACTCGTCTTCACCCCTCCACTTT.